The sequence of this T cell receptor beta chain was determined in a study of blood T cell repertoires in COVID-19. Study at large: There were acute and convalescent COVID-19 samples, and they came from the United States, Italy and Spain. T cells, B-cell-depleted T cells, or PBMCs supplied cDNA or gDNA.

The authors' processing: Nucleated cell counts were estimated from reference gene primer amplification. Sequenced by immunoSEQ multiplex PCR; TCRdb stores in-frame clones only, minus some. That table is the source of V, J and clone size, and D and trimming were worked out from the DNA. The repertoire holds more than 55,000 clones, with around 88% as singletons. The CDR3 is 16 residues long. The junction had 12 bases not matched to a gene; V was cut back by 5 bases and J by 5 bases. Germline CDR1 reads SEHNR; CDR2 reads FQNEAQ (reference sequence). The sequencing input was peripheral blood. V usage is TRBV7-9 and J usage is TRBJ1-2; 9 bases are shared with TRBD1. This TCR derives from a woman in her 70s with acute or convalescent COVID-19. In DNA form, the CDR3 reads TGTGCCAGCAGCGCGACAGGGGGGCGGAGTGATTATGGCTACACCTTC. It yields the protein CASSATGGRSDYGYTF. The whole variable domain, filled in from reference TRBV7-9 and TRBJ1-2, reads DTGVSQNPRHKITKRGQNVTFRCDPISEHNRLYWYRQTLGQGPEFLTYFQNEAQLEKSRLLSDRFSAERPKGSFSTLEIQRTEQGDSAMYLCASSATGGRSDYGYTFGSGTRLTVV.